The clone carrying this T cell receptor (beta chain) showed up many times. The antigen remains undetermined. V was shortened by 6 bases and J by 0 bases, with 12 bases between the two germline ends. This CDR3 has 15 residues. Germline V gene sequence: CDR1 MNHNS, CDR2 SASEGT. The sample is drawn from a study of early T cells in non-severe SARS-CoV-2 infection. Study overall: Sequenced bulk RNA came from whole blood that was unsorted, and chains were unpaired.

Researchers attached unique molecular identifiers to individual cDNA molecules. TCRdb redid the calling of the 5' RACE reads with MiXCR, one entry per CDR3 protein. The repertoire holds tens of thousands of distinct CDR3 sequences, with about 5% as singletons. Study-level findings and limits: A preference for anti-spike CD8 responses marked VDJdb matching, which missed private and CD4 specificities.

This TCR came from an adult who was a healthcare worker with PCR-confirmed SARS-CoV-2 infection or an uninfected control (not recorded which). The sequencing input was whole blood. The chain joins TRBV6-1 to TRBJ2-1; a possible D gene is TRBD2 (6 bases). Here the CDR3 reads CASRIDSGSYNEQFF. Written as DNA, the CDR3 is TGTGCCAGCAGGATCGATAGCGGCTCCTACAATGAGCAGTTCTTC.